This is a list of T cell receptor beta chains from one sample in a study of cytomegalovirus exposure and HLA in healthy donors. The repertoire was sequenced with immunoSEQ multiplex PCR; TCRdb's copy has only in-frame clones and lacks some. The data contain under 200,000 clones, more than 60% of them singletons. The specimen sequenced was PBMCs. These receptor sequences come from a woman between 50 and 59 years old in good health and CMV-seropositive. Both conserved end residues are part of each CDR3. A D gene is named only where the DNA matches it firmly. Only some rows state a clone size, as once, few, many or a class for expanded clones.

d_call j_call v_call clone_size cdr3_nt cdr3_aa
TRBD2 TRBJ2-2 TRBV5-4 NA TGTGCCAGCAGCTTGGGACTAGCGGGAATGAACACCGGGGAGCTGTTTTTT CASSLGLAGMNTGELFF
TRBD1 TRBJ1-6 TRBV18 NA TGTGCCAGCTCTCCGGGCGGACAGGTTAATTCACCCCTCCACTTT CASSPGGQVNSPLHF
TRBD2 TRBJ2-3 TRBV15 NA TGTGCCACCAGCCCCCCTCCGGCGTATAGCGGGAGTACAGATACGCAGTATTTT CATSPPPAYSGSTDTQYF
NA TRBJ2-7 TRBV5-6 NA TGTGCCAGCAGCACGCCAGCGGCCTCCTACGAGCAGTACTTC CASSTPAASYEQYF
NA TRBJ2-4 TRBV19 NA TGTGCCAGTAGGAGCCACGAGGCTAGACTAGCCAAAAACATTCAGTACTTC CASRSHEARLAKNIQYF
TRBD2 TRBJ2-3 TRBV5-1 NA TGCGCCAGCGGACCCTTTGCGGGGGGAATAACAGATACGCAGTATTTT CASGPFAGGITDTQYF
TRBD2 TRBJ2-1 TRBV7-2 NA TGTGCCAGCAGCTTAAGTCCGGGGGGCAATGAGCAGTTCTTC CASSLSPGGNEQFF
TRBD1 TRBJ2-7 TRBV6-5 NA TGTGCCAGCAGGACGACAGGGGGAACCTACGAGCAGTACTTC CASRTTGGTYEQYF
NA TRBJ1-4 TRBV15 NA TGTGCCACCAGCAGAGAGAGGGCAGTGAATGAAAAACTGTTTTTT CATSRERAVNEKLFF
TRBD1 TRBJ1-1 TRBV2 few TGTGCCAGCACCAGAGACAGGGTGAACACTGAAGCTTTCTTT CASTRDRVNTEAFF
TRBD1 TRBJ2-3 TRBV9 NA TGTGCCAGCAGCTCCTGGGACAGCGACACAGATACGCAGTATTTT CASSSWDSDTDTQYF
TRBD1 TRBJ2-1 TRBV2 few TGTGCCAGCAGTGAAATGGGGACAGGACCCTACAATGAGCAGTTCTTC CASSEMGTGPYNEQFF
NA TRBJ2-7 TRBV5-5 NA TGTGCCAGCAGCTTGCTAGTGGGGCCCTACGAGCAGTACTTC CASSLLVGPYEQYF
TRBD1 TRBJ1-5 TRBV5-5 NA TGTGCCAGCAGCGGGGGGACAGGAGGCAATCAGCCCCAGCATTTT CASSGGTGGNQPQHF